This T cell receptor beta chain is drawn from a study of T cell responses to AZD1222 COVID-19 vaccine. Germline lookup yields CDR1 GTSNPN and CDR2 SVGIG (reference sequence). This CDR3 is built from 14 residues. V was clipped by 2 bases and J by 5 bases; unmatched bases: 6. The data were produced by immunoSEQ multiplex PCR, yet TCRdb's version contains in-frame clones alone and is incomplete. The sample carries approximately 170,000 clones, around 93% recorded once. The sample consisted of peripheral blood, taken on day 0 of AZD1222 vaccination. The V and J genes are TRBV30 and TRBJ2-7; 10 nucleotides align to TRBD1. This TCR came from an adult in good health. The CDR3 DNA is TGTGCCTGGAGTACTGGACAGGGGGTAGACGAGCAGTACTTC. It encodes CAWSTGQGVDEQYF.